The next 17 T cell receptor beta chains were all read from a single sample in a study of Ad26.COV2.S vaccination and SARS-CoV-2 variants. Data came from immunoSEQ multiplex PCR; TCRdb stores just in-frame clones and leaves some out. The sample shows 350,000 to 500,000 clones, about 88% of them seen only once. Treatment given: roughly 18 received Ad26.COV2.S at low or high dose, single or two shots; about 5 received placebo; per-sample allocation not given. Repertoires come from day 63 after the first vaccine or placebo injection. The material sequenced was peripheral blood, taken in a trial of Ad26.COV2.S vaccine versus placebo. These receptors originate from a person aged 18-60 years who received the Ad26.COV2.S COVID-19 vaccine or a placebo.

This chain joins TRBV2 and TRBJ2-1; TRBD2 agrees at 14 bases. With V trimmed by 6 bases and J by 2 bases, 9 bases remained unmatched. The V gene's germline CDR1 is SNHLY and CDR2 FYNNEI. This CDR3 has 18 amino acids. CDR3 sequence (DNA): TGTGCCAGCAGGGCCGGGACTAGCGGGAGAAGACCCTACAATGAGCAGTTCTTC. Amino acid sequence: CASRAGTSGRRPYNEQFF.

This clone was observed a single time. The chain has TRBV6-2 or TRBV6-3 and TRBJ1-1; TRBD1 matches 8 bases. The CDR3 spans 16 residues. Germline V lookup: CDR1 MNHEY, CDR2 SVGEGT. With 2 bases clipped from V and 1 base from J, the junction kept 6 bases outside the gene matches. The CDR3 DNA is TGTGCCAGCAGTTACGATAGGACAGGGACGAACACTGAAGCTTTCTTT. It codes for CASSYDRTGTNTEAFF.

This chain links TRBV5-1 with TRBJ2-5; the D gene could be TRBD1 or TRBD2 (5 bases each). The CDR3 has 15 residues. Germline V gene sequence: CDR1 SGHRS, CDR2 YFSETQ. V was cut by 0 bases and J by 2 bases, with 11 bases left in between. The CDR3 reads CASSLVGTRQETQYF. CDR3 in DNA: TGCGCCAGCAGCTTGGTTGGGACCCGACAAGAGACCCAGTACTTC. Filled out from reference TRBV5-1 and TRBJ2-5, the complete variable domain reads KAGVTQTPRYLIKTRGQQVTLSCSPISGHRSVSWYQQTPGQGLQFLFEYFSETQRNKGNFPGRFSGRQFSNSRSEMNVSTLELGDSALYLCASSLVGTRQETQYFGPGTRLLVL.

CDR3 sequence reads: CASSQDSIRRLSNQPQHF. CDR3 in DNA: TGTGCCAGCAGCCAAGACAGTATTCGGAGGTTGAGCAATCAGCCCCAGCATTTT. The V call is TRBV4-2, the J call TRBJ1-5; D is ambiguous. Trimming shortened V by 0 bases and J by 1 base, and 16 bases separated the two germline ends. The CDR3 is made up of 18 amino acids. Germline V gene sequence: CDR1 LGHNA, CDR2 YNFKEQ.

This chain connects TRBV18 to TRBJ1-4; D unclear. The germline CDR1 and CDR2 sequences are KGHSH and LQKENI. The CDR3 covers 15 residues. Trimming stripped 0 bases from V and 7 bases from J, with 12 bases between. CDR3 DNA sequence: TGTGCCAGCTCACCACCCGACATGGCCGGTGAAAAACTGTTTTTT. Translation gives CASSPPDMAGEKLFF.

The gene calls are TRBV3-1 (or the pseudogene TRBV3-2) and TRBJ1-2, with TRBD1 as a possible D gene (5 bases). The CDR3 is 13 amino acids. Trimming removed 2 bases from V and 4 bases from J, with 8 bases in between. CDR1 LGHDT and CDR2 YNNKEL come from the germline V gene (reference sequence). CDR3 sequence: CASSQIDSYGYTF. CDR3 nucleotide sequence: TGTGCCAGCAGCCAAATAGACAGCTATGGCTACACCTTC.

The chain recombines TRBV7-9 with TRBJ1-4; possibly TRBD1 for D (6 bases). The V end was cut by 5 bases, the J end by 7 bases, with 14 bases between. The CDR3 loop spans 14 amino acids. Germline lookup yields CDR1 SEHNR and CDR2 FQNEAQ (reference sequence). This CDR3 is CASSTGPGAEKLFF. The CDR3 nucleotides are TGTGCCAGCAGCACGGGACCAGGGGCTGAAAAACTGTTTTTT.

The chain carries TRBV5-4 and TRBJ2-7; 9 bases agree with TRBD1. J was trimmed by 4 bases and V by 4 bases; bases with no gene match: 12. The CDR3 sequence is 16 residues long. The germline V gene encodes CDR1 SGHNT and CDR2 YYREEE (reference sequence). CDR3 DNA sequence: TGTGCCAGCAGCCTCGGGACCGGACAGGGGATGTACGAGCAGTACTTC. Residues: CASSLGTGQGMYEQYF.

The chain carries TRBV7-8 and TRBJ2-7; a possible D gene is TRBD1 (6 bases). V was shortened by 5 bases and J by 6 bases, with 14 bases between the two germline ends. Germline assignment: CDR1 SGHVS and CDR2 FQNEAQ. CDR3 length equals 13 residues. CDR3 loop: CASSLQGISEQYV. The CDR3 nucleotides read TGTGCCAGCAGCCTCCAGGGGATCTCCGAGCAGTACGTC.

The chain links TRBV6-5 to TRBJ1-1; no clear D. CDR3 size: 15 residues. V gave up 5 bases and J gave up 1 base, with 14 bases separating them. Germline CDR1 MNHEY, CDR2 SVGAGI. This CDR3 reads CASSTSERGNTEAFF. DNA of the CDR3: TGTGCCAGCAGTACCTCCGAGCGGGGGAACACTGAAGCTTTCTTT.

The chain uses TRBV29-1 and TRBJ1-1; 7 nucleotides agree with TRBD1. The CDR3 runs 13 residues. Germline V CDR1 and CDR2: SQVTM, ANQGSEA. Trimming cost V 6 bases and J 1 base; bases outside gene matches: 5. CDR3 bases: TGCAGCGTCTCGGGACAGTCGAACACTGAAGCTTTCTTT. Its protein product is CSVSGQSNTEAFF.

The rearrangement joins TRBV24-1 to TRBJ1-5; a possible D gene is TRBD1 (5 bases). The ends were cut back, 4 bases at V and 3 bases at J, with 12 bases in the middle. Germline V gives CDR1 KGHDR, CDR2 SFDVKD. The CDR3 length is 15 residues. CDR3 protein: CATSDSQGINQPQHF. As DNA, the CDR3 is TGTGCCACCAGTGACTCCCAGGGAATCAATCAGCCCCAGCATTTT.

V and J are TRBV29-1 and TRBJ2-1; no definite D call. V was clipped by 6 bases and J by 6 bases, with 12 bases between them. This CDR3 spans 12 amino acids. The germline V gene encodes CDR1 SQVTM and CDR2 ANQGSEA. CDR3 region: CSVSSFSNEQFF. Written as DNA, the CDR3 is TGCAGCGTCTCCAGTTTTTCCAATGAGCAGTTCTTC.

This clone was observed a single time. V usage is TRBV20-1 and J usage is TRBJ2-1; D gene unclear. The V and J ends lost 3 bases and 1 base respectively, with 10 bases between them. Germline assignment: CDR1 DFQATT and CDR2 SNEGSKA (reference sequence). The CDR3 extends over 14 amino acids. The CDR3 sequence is CSASIPPSYNEQFF. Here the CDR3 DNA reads TGCAGTGCTAGTATTCCCCCATCCTACAATGAGCAGTTCTTC.

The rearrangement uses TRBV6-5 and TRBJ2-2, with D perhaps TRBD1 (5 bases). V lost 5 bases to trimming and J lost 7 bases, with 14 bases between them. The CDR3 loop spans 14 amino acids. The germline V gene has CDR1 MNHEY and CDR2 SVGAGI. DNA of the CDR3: TGTGCCAGCAGTCCCTCTGGGGCGAGCGGGGAGCTGTTTTTT. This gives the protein CASSPSGASGELFF.

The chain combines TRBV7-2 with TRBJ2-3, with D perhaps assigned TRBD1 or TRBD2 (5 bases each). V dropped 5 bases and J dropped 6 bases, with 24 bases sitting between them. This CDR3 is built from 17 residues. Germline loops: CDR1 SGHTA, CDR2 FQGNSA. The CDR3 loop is CASSRIPPGPNGDTQYF. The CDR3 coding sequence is TGTGCCAGCAGCCGTATACCTCCGGGACCCAACGGGGATACGCAGTATTTT. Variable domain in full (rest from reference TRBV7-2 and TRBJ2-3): GAGVSQSPSNKVTEKGKDVELRCDPISGHTALYWYRQSLGQGLEFLIYFQGNSAPDKSGLPSDRFSAERTGGSVSTLTIQRTQQEDSAVYLCASSRIPPGPNGDTQYFGPGTRLTVL.

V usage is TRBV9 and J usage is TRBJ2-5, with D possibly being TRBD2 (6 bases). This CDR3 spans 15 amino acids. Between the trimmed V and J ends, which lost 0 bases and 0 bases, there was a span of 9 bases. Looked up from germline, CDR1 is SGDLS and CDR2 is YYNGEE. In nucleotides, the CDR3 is TGTGCCAGCAGCGTAGCGGGGGTATACCAAGAGACCCAGTACTTC. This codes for CASSVAGVYQETQYF.